This T cell receptor beta chain was found in a study of neurological immune-mediated disorders. In its sample, this clonotype was seen many times. CDR3 length equals 14 residues. V was cut by 1 base and J by 5 bases, with 13 bases left in between. Per germline, CDR1 SGHRS and CDR2 YFSETQ. The cDNA came from 5'RACE with 10-nucleotide random UMIs. Via MiXCR, TCRdb re-called the 5' RACE reads, giving one row per CDR3 protein. Of some 70,000 distinct CDR3 sequences listed, roughly 4.3% were seen once; the top ten hold around 7%. Sequencing used PBMCs. This chain joins TRBV5-1 and TRBJ2-7; possibly TRBD1 or TRBD2 for D (5 bases each). This sequence was found in a man aged 25-45 years with multiple sclerosis. CDR3 bases: TGCGCCAGCAGCTTGCTTCCAGGGACCCACGAGCAGTACTTC. This sequence encodes CASSLLPGTHEQYF.